Following are 23 T cell receptor beta chains from one sample sequenced in a study of a mutant IDH1 vaccine in newly diagnosed glioma (dated by TCRdb to the early 2020s). The time point label, read with the paper, signifies: baseline, week 1 (first vaccination visit). The treatment or condition label of this sample denotes: pre-vaccination baseline after standard-of-care therapy. Library preparation employed the immunoSEQ multiplex PCR assay. TCRdb carries this immuneACCESS record with in-frame sequences only. Its versions omit some clonotypes, under half of them owing to an unresolved V gene in the studies checked, with the rest unexplained. Within this sample are tens of thousands of clones, with about three quarters of them counted one time only. The leading ten clones occupy around 1.9% of the sample. Specimen: PBMCs, collected from a glioma patient treated with radiotherapy, temozolomide or both. These receptors all come from a woman between 40 and 50 years old with glioma.

The J gene is TRBJ2-5, the V gene TRBV7-8; 8 bases line up with TRBD2. Germline V gene lookup returns CDR1 SGHVS and CDR2 FQNEAQ. There are 15 residues in the CDR3. The trim removed 5 bases at V and 5 bases at J, leaving 10 bases unmatched. The CDR3: CASSPRRAGDETQYF. In DNA, the CDR3 is TGTGCCAGCAGCCCCCGGAGAGCGGGGGACGAGACCCAGTACTTC.

This sequence joins TRBV6-6 and TRBJ1-1; 9 bases are a match to TRBD1. Germline V gives CDR1 MNHNY, CDR2 SVGAGI (reference sequence). The CDR3 spans 13 residues. V shed 5 bases, J shed 7 bases, and the junction held 5 bases outside the gene matches. DNA of the CDR3: TGTGCCAGCAGTCAGACAGGGGGTAGTGAAGCTTTCTTT. Its protein product is CASSQTGGSEAFF.

The chain carries TRBV6-6 and TRBJ2-7; no firm D call. Germline V gives CDR1 MNHNY, CDR2 SVGAGI (reference sequence). The V and J ends lost 7 bases and 0 bases respectively, with 10 bases between them. CDR3 length: 13 residues. Here the CDR3 DNA reads TGTGCCAGCACCGAGGTAAGCTCCTACGAGCAGTACTTC. Residues: CASTEVSSYEQYF.

The chain has TRBV5-1 and TRBJ1-1, with 9 bases lining up with TRBD1. With 7 bases clipped from V and 1 base from J, the junction kept 5 bases outside the gene matches. Germline values: CDR1 SGHRS, CDR2 YFSETQ. CDR3 length equals 14 residues. CDR3 residues: CASSPDRGNTEAFF. DNA for the CDR3: TGCGCCAGCTCCCCGGACAGGGGGAACACTGAAGCTTTCTTT.

The rearrangement uses TRBV6-1 and TRBJ1-5; 7 bases align to TRBD1. V lost 8 bases and J lost 5; bases outside the gene matches: 6. Per germline, CDR1 MNHNS and CDR2 SASEGT. The CDR3 is 13 residues long. CDR3 sequence (DNA): TGTGCCAGCGTGGACAGGTACTATCAGCCCCAGCATTTT. It specifies CASVDRYYQPQHF.

This chain joins TRBV7-8 and TRBJ2-5; TRBD1 agrees at 8 bases. With 2 bases clipped from V and 7 bases from J, the junction kept 12 bases outside the gene matches. The CDR3 runs 16 residues. Germline-derived CDR1 and CDR2 are SGHVS and FQNEAQ. The CDR3 DNA reads as TGTGCCAGCAGCTTAAGATCCTCCGTAACAGGGGGGACCCAGTACTTC. Translated: CASSLRSSVTGGTQYF.

The chain links TRBV25-1 to TRBJ2-3, with TRBD1 identical over 10 bases. The V segment lost 3 bases and the J segment 3 bases; nucleotides outside the gene matches: 6. Germline V gives CDR1 MGHDK, CDR2 SYGVNS. The CDR3 covers 16 residues. This chain's CDR3 is CASSDPGQGITDTQYF. CDR3 bases: TGTGCCAGCAGTGATCCGGGACAGGGGATTACAGATACGCAGTATTTT.

The chain uses TRBV10-1 and TRBJ2-3; D may be TRBD2 (5 bases). The CDR3 runs to 14 residues. With 2 bases removed from V and 7 bases from J, the gap between germline ends came to 13 bases. Germline CDR1 WNHNN, CDR2 SYGVQD (reference sequence). Here the CDR3 DNA reads TGCGCCAGCAGTGAGAATCTAGCATCTCATACGCAGTATTTT. The encoded protein is CASSENLASHTQYF.

The chain has TRBV6-1 and TRBJ2-2, with TRBD2 as a possible D gene (7 bases). The CDR3 length is 15 residues. Germline V gives CDR1 MNHNS, CDR2 SASEGT. Trimming left V 8 bases short and J 4 bases short, with 17 bases between. The CDR3 DNA sequence: TGTGCCAGCTCCCGAGGGGGGGGCGTCACCGGGGAGCTGTTTTTT. Translating gives CASSRGGGVTGELFF.

The chain recombines TRBV10-3 with TRBJ1-1; the D is unclear. The V end was cut by 0 bases, the J end by 7 bases, with 9 bases between. The CDR3 has 13 amino acids. The germline V gene encodes CDR1 ENHRY and CDR2 SYGVKD. This CDR3 is CAISESRAVEAFF. DNA for the CDR3: TGTGCCATCAGTGAGTCGAGAGCAGTTGAAGCTTTCTTT.

The J gene is TRBJ2-7, the V gene TRBV6-1; D not resolved. Trimming took 1 base from V and 3 from J, leaving 10 bases between them. The CDR3 runs to 14 residues. Looked up from germline, CDR1 is MNHNS and CDR2 is SASEGT. CDR3 region: CASSEGPLYYEQYF. CDR3 sequence (DNA): TGTGCCAGCAGTGAAGGGCCCCTTTACTACGAGCAGTACTTC.

The gene calls are TRBV5-1 and TRBJ2-7; TRBD1 matches 9 bases. V was clipped by 0 bases and J by 5 bases; unmatched bases: 9. Germline CDR1 reads SGHRS; CDR2 reads YFSETQ. The CDR3 extends over 16 amino acids. CDR3: CASSLAGQGFGDEQYF. CDR3 DNA sequence: TGCGCCAGCAGCTTGGCCGGACAGGGGTTTGGAGACGAGCAGTACTTC.

The rearrangement joins TRBV19 to TRBJ1-4; D may be TRBD1 (5 bases). V was pared by 4 bases and J by 0 bases, with 15 bases between. Germline V gene data show CDR1 as LNHDA and CDR2 as SQIVND (reference sequence). The CDR3 is 17 residues long. The CDR3 loop is CASSNLDSFATNEKLFF. The CDR3, as DNA: TGTGCCAGTAGTAACCTCGACAGTTTTGCAACTAATGAAAAACTGTTTTTT.

In this sample, this clone turned up once. The V gene is TRBV29-1, the J gene TRBJ2-7; D is possibly TRBD1 (5 bases). V was trimmed by 3 bases and J by 5 bases, leaving 14 bases between them. The germline V gene has CDR1 SQVTM and CDR2 ANQGSEA. This CDR3 is 13 amino acids long. The CDR3 loop reads CSVDKGKRNEQYF. The CDR3 bases are TGCAGCGTTGATAAGGGGAAAAGGAACGAGCAGTACTTC.

V and J are TRBV18 and TRBJ1-3; TRBD1 matches 7 bases. Germline lookup yields CDR1 KGHSH and CDR2 LQKENI. This CDR3 spans 14 amino acids. The trim removed 4 bases at V and 4 bases at J, leaving 4 bases unmatched. CDR3 amino acids: CASSRTGQGNTIYF. The CDR3 bases are TGTGCCAGCTCACGCACGGGACAGGGAAACACCATATATTTT.

V is TRBV7-9 and J is TRBJ1-4; possibly TRBD1 for D (6 bases). The CDR3 is made up of 15 amino acids. In germline, CDR1 is SEHNR, CDR2 FQNEAQ (reference sequence). The V end lost 5 bases, the J end lost 8 bases, and 18 bases lay between the germline ends. For the CDR3, the DNA is TGTGCCAGCAGCCTCTCACCAGGGGCTGGGGAAAAACTGTTTTTT. This gives the protein CASSLSPGAGEKLFF.

The chain joins TRBV6-5 to TRBJ1-1; TRBD1 is a possible D gene (6 bases). Trimming took off 2 bases at V and 1 base at J, with 11 bases between the two ends. Looked up from germline, CDR1 is MNHEY and CDR2 is SVGAGI. The CDR3 length is 15 residues. The CDR3 region is CASSYGGGTNTEAFF. The CDR3 DNA reads as TGTGCCAGCAGTTACGGAGGGGGGACGAACACTGAAGCTTTCTTT.

The chain has TRBV5-1 and TRBJ1-1; possibly TRBD1 for D (5 bases). CDR1 is SGHRS, CDR2 YFSETQ, per germline. CDR3 size: 15 residues. V lost 4 bases to trimming and J lost 6 bases, with 19 bases between them. CDR3 residues: CASSQDILYFSEAFF. CDR3 in DNA: TGCGCCAGCAGCCAGGACATCCTCTACTTCTCTGAAGCTTTCTTT. Full variable domain (missing parts from reference TRBV5-1 and TRBJ1-1): KAGVTQTPRYLIKTRGQQVTLSCSPISGHRSVSWYQQTPGQGLQFLFEYFSETQRNKGNFPGRFSGRQFSNSRSEMNVSTLELGDSALYLCASSQDILYFSEAFFGQGTRLTVV.

The V gene is TRBV10-3, the J gene TRBJ2-7, with D tentatively TRBD1 or TRBD2 (5 bases each). CDR3 length equals 13 residues. CDR1 and CDR2 from the germline V gene are ENHRY and SYGVKD. Between the trimmed V and J ends, which lost 4 bases and 2 bases, there was a span of 9 bases. The CDR3 loop reads CAISGGAPYEQYF. CDR3 DNA sequence: TGTGCCATCAGTGGAGGGGCCCCCTACGAGCAGTACTTC.

This rearrangement joins TRBV7-8 to TRBJ1-1; a possible D gene is TRBD1 (5 bases). This CDR3 spans 15 amino acids. Looked up from germline, CDR1 is SGHVS and CDR2 is FQNEAQ. Trimming stripped 3 bases from V and 2 bases from J, with 13 bases between. CDR3: CASSFDSFPNTEAFF. CDR3 nucleotide sequence: TGTGCCAGCAGCTTCGACAGTTTCCCCAACACTGAAGCTTTCTTT.

This rearrangement joins TRBV5-1 to TRBJ2-6; tentatively, D is TRBD2 (5 bases). Germline CDR1 SGHRS, CDR2 YFSETQ. The ends were cut back, 5 bases at V and 0 bases at J, with 12 bases in the middle. This CDR3 has 16 residues. This chain's CDR3 is CASSVGDSSGANVLTF. Written as DNA, the CDR3 is TGCGCCAGCAGTGTCGGGGATAGCTCTGGGGCCAACGTCCTGACTTTC. The full variable domain, with the rest looked up from reference TRBV5-1 and TRBJ2-6, is KAGVTQTPRYLIKTRGQQVTLSCSPISGHRSVSWYQQTPGQGLQFLFEYFSETQRNKGNFPGRFSGRQFSNSRSEMNVSTLELGDSALYLCASSVGDSSGANVLTFGAGSRLTVL.

The chain is built from TRBV7-2 and TRBJ1-2; D is undetermined. Germline assignment: CDR1 SGHTA and CDR2 FQGNSA. The germline V and J ends were trimmed by 5 bases and 2 bases, with 9 bases remaining between them. The CDR3 totals 13 residues. CDR3 bases: TGTGCCAGCAGCCGGGTTTCCAACTATGGCTACACCTTC. It encodes CASSRVSNYGYTF. Supplemented by reference TRBV7-2 and TRBJ1-2, the full variable domain reads GAGVSQSPSNKVTEKGKDVELRCDPISGHTALYWYRQSLGQGLEFLIYFQGNSAPDKSGLPSDRFSAERTGGSVSTLTIQRTQQEDSAVYLCASSRVSNYGYTFGSGTRLTVV.

The gene calls are TRBV4-1 and TRBJ1-5; TRBD1 agrees at 9 bases. Trimming cost V 1 base and J 3 bases; bases outside gene matches: 1. The germline V gene has CDR1 MGHRA and CDR2 YSYEKL. This CDR3 has 15 residues. CDR3 amino acids: CASSQGTGVNQPQHF. The CDR3 nucleotides are TGCGCCAGCAGCCAAGGGACAGGGGTCAATCAGCCCCAGCATTTT.